The 21 T cell receptor beta chains below all came from one sample that was sequenced in a study of T cell clonality in common variable immunodeficiency. Study findings and constraints: Fewer deletions and N-nucleotide insertions were reportedly seen in common variable immunodeficiency TCR beta sequences.

No antigen has been identified for these receptors. Method: immunoSEQ multiplex PCR; TCRdb's copy keeps in-frame clones and lacks some. The repertoire consists of approximately 10,000 clones, none detected only once. The specimen was peripheral blood mononuclear cells. The receptors derive from a human donor with common variable immunodeficiency.

This clone was seen repeatedly, ten times or more. The read comes to an end 3 residues before the CDR3 does, leaving the germline J gene to fill in the end. This chain uses TRBV11-2 with TRBJ1-3; weak D call: TRBD1 (6 bases). Germline assignment: CDR1 SGHAT and CDR2 FQNNGV. The CDR3 is 14 residues long. V was pared by 3 bases and J by 4 bases, with 10 bases between. The CDR3 bases that were read are TGTGCCAGCAGCTTCGGGACATCAGGAAACACC. It yields the protein CASSFGTSGNT. The CDR3 in its entirety is CASSFGTSGNTIYF. The whole variable domain, remainder taken from reference TRBV11-2 and TRBJ1-3, is EAGVAQSPRYKIIEKRQSVAFWCNPISGHATLYWYQQILGQGPKLLIQFQNNGVVDDSQLPKDRFSAERLKGVDSTLKIQPAKLEDSAVYLCASSFGTSGNTIYFGEGSWLTVV.

This clone was counted at least ten times. The missing CDR3 end, 3 residues past where the read stops, is filled in from the germline J gene. The gene calls are TRBV4-1 and TRBJ2-1; possible D gene TRBD2, 6 bases. This CDR3 contains 15 residues. The ends were cut back, 6 bases at V and 2 bases at J, with 14 bases in the middle. Per germline, CDR1 MGHRA and CDR2 YSYEKL. CDR3 bases read: TGCGCCAGCAGACCGGCGGGGAAACCCTACAATGAG. It is translated as CASRPAGKPYNE. The whole CDR3 region reads CASRPAGKPYNEQFF.

This clone was seen many times. The CDR3 is cut off 3 residues early in the read; its end comes from the germline J gene. This chain connects TRBV7-3 to TRBJ2-1; 12 bases map to TRBD2. The CDR3 contains 15 residues. Trimming cost V 4 bases and J 9 bases; bases outside gene matches: 7. Looked up from germline, CDR1 is SGHTA and CDR2 is FQGTGA. The DNA read from the CDR3 is TGTGCCAGCAGCTCGCTAGCGGGAGGGAGGAGTGAG. Its protein product is CASSSLAGGRSE. The whole CDR3 region reads CASSSLAGGRSEQFF.

This clone was found many times. The CDR3 goes on 3 residues after the read ends, and that part is filled in from the germline J gene. The chain uses TRBV5-6 and TRBJ1-4; no clear D. Germline loops: CDR1 SGHDT, CDR2 YYEEEE. This CDR3 contains 14 residues. Trimming took off 0 bases at V and 4 bases at J, with 7 bases between the two ends. The CDR3 loop is CASSLGLRNEKLFF. CDR3 DNA (partial): TGTGCCAGCAGCTTGGGTCTCCGTAATGAAAAA. The full variable domain, with the rest looked up from reference TRBV5-6 and TRBJ1-4, is DAGVTQSPTHLIKTRGQQVTLRCSPKSGHDTVSWYQQALGQGPQFIFQYYEEEERQRGNFPDRFSGHQFPNYSSELNVNALLLGDSALYLCASSLGLRNEKLFFGSGTQLSVL.

This clone was recorded many times. A much larger clone is a single base away; this may be a read error. The CDR3 is cut off 3 residues early in the read; its end comes from the germline J gene. The gene calls are TRBV28 and TRBJ2-7; 10 bases match TRBD2. The CDR3 sequence is 17 residues long. CDR1 MDHEN and CDR2 SYDVKM come from the germline V gene. J lost 6 bases, V lost 5 bases, and 16 bases had no gene match. CDR3 DNA, as far as it was read: TGTGCCAGCAGTGGTACCACCGGACTAGCGGAGGCGTCCGAG. As protein: CASSGTTGLAEASE. The entire CDR3 protein reads CASSGTTGLAEASEQYF.

This clone was recorded many times. The CDR3 end is not reached by the read, which stops 3 residues before it; the germline J gene fills it in. V gene TRBV20-1 combines with J gene TRBJ1-1; D may be TRBD1 (5 bases). V gave up 5 bases and J gave up 3 bases, with 7 bases separating them. The CDR3 contains 11 residues. Germline CDR1 DFQATT, CDR2 SNEGSKA (reference sequence). CDR3 DNA, as far as it was read: TGCAGTGCTGGGGACTACACTGAA. Translated: CSAGDYTE. The complete CDR3 reads CSAGDYTEAFF.

This clone has at least ten counts. The read ends 3 residues early relative to the CDR3; the germline J gene fills the gap. The chain joins TRBV30 to TRBJ1-2; 7 positions match TRBD1. The CDR3 consists of 12 residues. V lost 8 bases to trimming and J lost 6 bases; unmatched junction nucleotides: 9. CDR1 and CDR2 (germline): GTSNPN, SVGIG (reference sequence). The CDR3 DNA, read in part, is TGTGCCACCCGGACAGGTAGTGATGGC. The encoded protein is CATRTGSDG. The complete CDR3 sequence is CATRTGSDGYTF.

This clone has a count of ten or more. CDR3 protein: CSARDPAGGTEAFF. The covered CDR3 bases are TGCAGTGCTAGAGATCCAGCGGGGGGGACTGAA. V usage is TRBV20-1 and J usage is TRBJ1-1; a weak D match, TRBD1 (5 bases). The read ends 3 residues before the CDR3 terminus; that terminus is restored from the germline J gene. Germline CDR1 is DFQATT and CDR2 is SNEGSKA (reference sequence). With 0 bases removed from V and 5 bases from J, the gap between germline ends came to 13 bases. The CDR3 spans 14 residues.

The sample holds many counts of this clone. The read comes to an end 3 residues before the CDR3 does, leaving the germline J gene to fill in the end. The chain links TRBV20-1 to TRBJ2-5; D might be TRBD2 (5 bases). This CDR3 has 11 amino acids. Trimming shortened V by 6 bases and J by 7 bases, and 12 bases separated the two germline ends. The germline V gene encodes CDR1 DFQATT and CDR2 SNEGSKA (reference sequence). CDR3 bases read: TGCAGTGCGCATTCCGAGGGGACC. Translated, it gives CSAHSEGT. The CDR3, in full, reads CSAHSEGTQYF.

This clone was seen many times. The sequence runs out 3 residues before the end of the CDR3; the remainder is reconstructed from the germline J gene. This chain connects TRBV5-4 to TRBJ2-7; TRBD2 matches at 8 bases. The V gene end was trimmed by 4 bases and the J gene end by 4 bases; junction bases not matched to a gene: 10. The germline gives CDR1 SGHNT, CDR2 YYREEE (reference sequence). The CDR3 is 15 amino acids. CDR3 DNA (partial): TGTGCCAGCAGCCCGGGTAGCGGGGCCATTTACGAG. This translates into CASSPGSGAIYE. The CDR3 in full is CASSPGSGAIYEQYF. The entire variable domain, with the rest obtained from reference TRBV5-4 and TRBJ2-7, is as follows: ETGVTQSPTHLIKTRGQQVTLRCSSQSGHNTVSWYQQALGQGPQFIFQYYREEENGRGNFPPRFSGLQFPNYSSELNVNALELDDSALYLCASSPGSGAIYEQYFGPGTRLTVT.

This clone was observed at least ten times. The read terminates 3 residues ahead of where the CDR3 ends, so the germline J gene completes it. This rearrangement joins TRBV20-1 to TRBJ2-3; 13 nucleotides match TRBD2. CDR3 length equals 19 residues. Germline V lookup: CDR1 DFQATT, CDR2 SNEGSKA (reference sequence). The V segment lost 0 bases and the J segment 0 bases; nucleotides outside the gene matches: 9. CDR3 DNA, as far as it was read: TGCAGTGCTAGAGATCTCCGGGGGACTAGCGGGATTAGCACAGATACG. Its protein product is CSARDLRGTSGISTDT. The full CDR3 protein reads CSARDLRGTSGISTDTQYF.

This clone was counted at least ten times. Read coverage stops 3 residues before the CDR3 terminus; the germline J gene supplies the remainder. This chain joins TRBV7-9 and TRBJ2-7; 13 positions agree with TRBD2. V shed 4 bases and J 4 bases; nucleotides not matched to a gene: 4. The CDR3 covers 15 residues. The germline V gene encodes CDR1 SEHNR and CDR2 FQNEAQ (reference sequence). CDR3 sequence: CASSSGLAGVYEQYF. The covered CDR3 bases are TGTGCCAGCAGCTCCGGACTAGCGGGAGTTTACGAG.

This clone was detected many times. Read sequence stops 3 residues before the CDR3 end, and the germline J gene provides the missing end. The chain links TRBV18 to TRBJ2-7; no definite D call. Trimming removed 3 bases at V and 4 bases at J, with 10 bases between. The CDR3 runs to 13 residues. Germline V gene sequence: CDR1 KGHSH, CDR2 LQKENI. CDR3 DNA (partial): TGTGCCAGCTCACCTTTTCCAGGATACGAG. Amino acid sequence: CASSPFPGYE. In full, the CDR3 reads CASSPFPGYEQYF. Looking up the rest from reference TRBV18 and TRBJ2-7 gives the full variable domain: NAGVMQNPRHLVRRRGQEARLRCSPMKGHSHVYWYRQLPEEGLKFMVYLQKENIIDESGMPKERFSAEFPKEGPSILRIQQVVRGDSAAYFCASSPFPGYEQYFGPGTRLTVT.

Many counts were recorded for this clone. Read sequence stops 3 residues before the CDR3 end, and the germline J gene provides the missing end. The rearrangement joins TRBV18 to TRBJ1-1; the match to TRBD1 covers 9 bases. The CDR3 is made up of 14 amino acids. CDR1 KGHSH and CDR2 LQKENI come from the germline V gene. V lost 5 bases, J lost 3 bases, and 4 bases stayed unmatched. The sequenced part of the CDR3 DNA is TGTGCCAGCTCATACGGGACAGGGCACACTGAA. This encodes CASSYGTGHTE. The entire CDR3 protein is CASSYGTGHTEAFF.

Judged by abundance, this clone is medium-sized. The read halts 3 residues ahead of the CDR3 end, with the missing end drawn from the germline J gene. The chain combines TRBV5-1 with TRBJ2-1; TRBD2 matches at 13 bases. Germline V gives CDR1 SGHRS, CDR2 YFSETQ. The length of the CDR3 is 16 residues. V trimming: 4 bases; J trimming: 8 bases; junction bases outside the gene matches: 9. CDR3 DNA (partial): TGCGCCAGCAGCCCGGGGACTAGCGGGAATCGGGATGAG. Protein sequence: CASSPGTSGNRDE. The complete CDR3 protein is CASSPGTSGNRDEQFF.

This clone qualifies as medium-sized. CDR3 region: CASSRSSGQETQYF. The CDR3 DNA, read in part, is TGTGCCAGCAGCCGTTCTAGCGGGCAAGAGACC. This chain joins TRBV7-3 and TRBJ2-5, with 8 bases identical to TRBD2. The CDR3 goes on 3 residues after the read ends, and that part is filled in from the germline J gene. Germline CDR1 is SGHTA and CDR2 is FQGTGA. J lost 2 bases, V lost 5 bases, and 4 bases had no gene match. The CDR3 consists of 14 residues. The full variable domain, with the rest looked up from reference TRBV7-3 and TRBJ2-5, is GAGVSQTPSNKVTEKGKYVELRCDPISGHTALYWYRQSLGQGPEFLIYFQGTGAADDSGLPNDRFFAVRPEGSVSTLKIQRTERGDSAVYLCASSRSSGQETQYFGPGTRLLVL.

Ten or more counts support this clone. The read ends 3 residues shy of where the CDR3 ends; the end is completed using the germline J gene. This sample includes further DNA sequences coding for the same CDR3. The chain joins TRBV7-2 to TRBJ2-7, with a tentative D call TRBD1 (5 bases). Germline V lookup: CDR1 SGHTA, CDR2 FQGNSA. Trimming pared 6 bases from V and 0 bases from J, leaving 12 bases between. There are 14 residues in the CDR3. The CDR3 spells CASSWQGSSYEQYF. Incomplete CDR3 DNA: TGTGCCAGCAGTTGGCAGGGATCCTCCTACGAG.

Many counts were recorded for this clone. Read sequence stops 3 residues before the CDR3 end, and the germline J gene provides the missing end. The chain carries TRBV7-6 and TRBJ2-1; 8 nucleotides align to TRBD2. V shed 4 bases and J 0 bases; nucleotides not matched to a gene: 11. Germline loops: CDR1 SGHVS, CDR2 FNYEAQ. The CDR3 consists of 18 residues. The chain's CDR3 is CASSSPGLGVSSYNEQFF. CDR3 bases read: TGTGCCAGCAGCTCGCCGGGACTAGGGGTAAGCTCCTACAATGAG.

This clone was detected many times. The read finishes 3 residues shy of the CDR3 end, and the germline J gene is used to complete it. The chain is built from TRBV18 and TRBJ2-7; tentative D call: TRBD1 (6 bases). The ends were cut back, 6 bases at V and 5 bases at J, with 11 bases in the middle. There are 12 residues in the CDR3. CDR1 is KGHSH, CDR2 LQKENI, per germline. Incomplete CDR3 DNA: TGTGCCAGCTCTACCCAGGGGAACGAG. It codes for CASSTQGNE. From start to end, the CDR3 is CASSTQGNEQYF.

This clone was recorded at least ten times. The read ends 3 residues shy of where the CDR3 ends; the end is completed using the germline J gene. The chain combines TRBV15 with TRBJ2-7; the match to TRBD2 covers 7 bases. V shed 4 bases and J 0 bases; nucleotides not matched to a gene: 3. CDR1 is LNHNV, CDR2 YYDKDF, per germline (reference sequence). There are 14 residues in the CDR3. Incomplete CDR3 DNA: TGTGCCACCAGCAAAGGCGGGAGCTCCTACGAG. This gives the protein CATSKGGSSYE. The entire CDR3 protein reads CATSKGGSSYEQYF.

The sample holds many counts of this clone. The DNA ends 3 residues before the CDR3 does, and the rest of the CDR3 is filled in from the germline J gene. The J gene is TRBJ2-7, the V gene TRBV19, with 7 bases that match TRBD1. The CDR3 loop spans 15 amino acids. J lost 0 bases, V lost 7 bases, and 9 bases had no gene match. Germline V gene lookup returns CDR1 LNHDA and CDR2 SQIVND (reference sequence). CDR3 amino acids: CASKVRTGSSYEQYF. The CDR3 DNA, read in part, is TGTGCCAGTAAAGTTAGGACAGGCAGCTCCTACGAG.